This T cell receptor beta chain stems from a study of OX40 agonist ivuxolimab in advanced cancers. Concerning the study at large: The costimulatory receptor OX40 (CD134) was targeted by ivuxolimab, a fully human IgG2 agonistic monoclonal antibody. Intravenous ivuxolimab was administered to patients every 2 weeks at six dose levels: 0.01, 0.1, 0.3, 1.5, 3 and 10 mg/kg. Of the 50 to 55 dose-escalation patients, hepatocellular carcinoma was present in approximately 20, melanoma in around 15, renal cell carcinoma in 9 and head and neck cancer in 9. A male proportion of 70% to 90% and a mean age of roughly 55 years, ranging from about 23 to 90, were recorded for the dose-escalation cohort. Patients were allowed to have had prior anti-PD-1, anti-PD-L1 or anti-CTLA-4 therapy, and approximately 40% of the dose-escalation patients had previously received checkpoint inhibitors. Partial responses were achieved by three dose-escalation patients, of whom one had hepatocellular carcinoma and two had cutaneous melanoma. The point of sequencing TCRbeta in the periphery was to test whether ivuxolimab changed TCR sequence diversity and drove clonal T-cell expansion. The monotherapy dose-escalation portion (N of about 47 patients) of the phase I ivuxolimab trial is reported in the paper.

Patients with a history of autoimmune disease or receiving systemic immunosuppression were excluded from the trial. Peripheral blood for TCR sequencing was collected from all dose cohorts at baseline, on cycle 4 day 1, and on cycle 7 day 1. Samples came from an open-label, multicenter, first-in-human phase I dose-escalation trial of ivuxolimab. Adults with locally advanced or metastatic head and neck squamous cell, hepatocellular, melanoma or renal cell carcinoma were enrolled in the trial. Before TCR sequencing, CD4+ and CD8+ T cells were separately sorted from peripheral blood. Genomic DNA was isolated from the sorted cells so that the TCRbeta CDR3 region could be sequenced. The immunoSEQ Assay was used for sequencing of TCRbeta CDR3 regions. TCRdb's version of the immuneACCESS table is confined to in-frame rearrangements and falls short of the full clone set. An unresolved V gene accounts for under half of the shortfall where checked; the remainder is of unknown origin. For this sample the table gives under 95,000 clones, of which about 89% were detected only once. Approximately 8.4% of the sample comes from the top ten.

What the work shows at the level of the full study, not this receptor alone: Low levels of normalized T-cell clonal expansion were also seen in some nonresponding patients. In the 0.1-3.0 mg/kg groups, partial responders were among the patients with the lowest normalized peripheral clonal expansion, particularly in CD8+ T cells. At doses of 0.1 to 3.0 mg/kg, clonal expansion of both CD4+ and CD8+ blood T cells was observed from baseline to week 6. Antigen specificity was not determined for the clonally expanded peripheral T cells. After ivuxolimab, expanded clones were on average more numerous among CD8+ T cells than among CD4+ T cells.

CDR1 and CDR2 (MGHRA, YSYEKL) derive from the germline V gene. The V end gives up 0 bases and the J end 0 bases, leaving 9 bases in the junction not matched to a gene. From the cysteine through the phenylalanine, the CDR3 covers 18 amino acids. Only the CDR3 region is kept as DNA, spanning 54 bases read in frame from base 1. A word on this clone: The antigen this receptor binds is unknown. The sample holds no much larger clone one base away, and base qualities are not on file.

The V and J genes are TRBV4-1 and TRBJ2-3; TRBD1 matches 7 bases in the middle. The sequencing here drew on CD4+ or CD8+ T cells sorted from blood, taken in a trial of the OX40 agonist ivuxolimab. This sequence originates from an adult with an advanced solid tumor such as melanoma, head and neck, liver or kidney cancer. The CDR3 region reads CASSQDRAGTASTDTQYF. The bases are TGCGCCAGCAGCCAAGATAGGGCCGGGACAGCTAGCACAGATACGCAGTATTTT.